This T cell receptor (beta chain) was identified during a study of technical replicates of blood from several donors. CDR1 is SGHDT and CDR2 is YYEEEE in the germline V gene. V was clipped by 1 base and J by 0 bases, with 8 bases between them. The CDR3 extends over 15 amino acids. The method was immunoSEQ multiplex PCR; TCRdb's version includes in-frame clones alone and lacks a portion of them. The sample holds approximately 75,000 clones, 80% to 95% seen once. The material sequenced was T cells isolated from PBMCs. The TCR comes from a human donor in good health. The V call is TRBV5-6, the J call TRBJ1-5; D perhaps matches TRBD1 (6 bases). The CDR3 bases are TGTGCCAGCAGCTTGACAGGGCATAGCAATCAGCCCCAGCATTTT. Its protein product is CASSLTGHSNQPQHF.